This entry is about one T cell receptor (beta chain). Antigen: not known. This clone may be a read error of a much larger clone one base away. TCRdb recomputed calls from the multiplex PCR reads with MiXCR, one row per CDR3 protein. This sample has approximately 190,000 distinct CDR3 sequences, with 31% found just once. This record comes from a study of breast tumors, draining lymph nodes, adjacent tissues. The CDR3 length is 14 residues. With 1 base removed from V and 5 bases from J, the gap between germline ends came to 9 bases. Per germline, CDR1 LGHNA and CDR2 YSLEER. Study results and limitations: Tumor and nontumor repertoires were significantly more similar in luminal-like than in basal-like breast cancer. Tumor TCR diversity was below lymph nodes but above nontumor tissue. Data only fit, rather than demonstrated, lymph node origin of most tumor T cells. The data were judged consistent with most tumor T cells coming from lymph node and expanding in tumor.

The lymph nodes were axillary draining lymph nodes from breast cancer patients. The sequence derives from a female donor with breast cancer. Some clones in this sample may be carry-over from other donors' samples. Sequenced input: axillary lymph node tissue. This chain connects TRBV4-3 to TRBJ1-5; D may be TRBD1 (6 bases). CDR3 loop: CASSQGQVDQPQHF. CDR3 nucleotides: TGCGCCAGCAGCCAAGGACAGGTGGATCAGCCCCAGCATTTT.